A single T cell receptor beta chain is shown here with its context. 13 Jbeta primers and 60 Vbeta primers were used for the PCR. Sequencing was performed with immunoSEQ multiplex PCR; in TCRdb, only in-frame clones are kept and a portion is missing. The sample contains 120,000 or so clones, 75% to 85% of which appear only once. The record originates from a study of cytomegalovirus exposure and HLA in healthy donors. The CDR3 is 16 residues long. Germline V CDR1 and CDR2: SGHRS, YFSETQ. With V trimmed by 0 bases and J by 5 bases, 6 bases remained unmatched. This clonotype originated in a woman aged 45-65 years in good health and CMV-seropositive. J is TRBJ2-2 and V is TRBV5-1; 8 bases fit TRBD2. The sequencing sample was made of PBMCs. CDR3 sequence reads: CASSLALAGETGELFF. The CDR3 DNA reads TGCGCCAGCAGCTTGGCGCTAGCGGGCGAGACCGGGGAGCTGTTTTTT.